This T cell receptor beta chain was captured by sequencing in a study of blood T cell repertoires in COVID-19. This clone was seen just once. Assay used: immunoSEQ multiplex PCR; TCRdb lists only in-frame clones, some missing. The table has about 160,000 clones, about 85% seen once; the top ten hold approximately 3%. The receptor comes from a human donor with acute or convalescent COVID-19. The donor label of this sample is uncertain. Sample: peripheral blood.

CDR3 protein: CASSYSGGDREAFF. CDR3 DNA sequence: TGTGCCAGCAGTTACTCAGGCGGGGACCGTGAAGCTTTCTTT. The V gene is TRBV6-5, the J gene TRBJ1-1; tentatively, D is TRBD1 (5 bases). The CDR3 spans 14 residues. V lost 0 bases, J lost 7 bases, and 12 bases lay in between. Germline V gene data show CDR1 as MNHEY and CDR2 as SVGAGI.